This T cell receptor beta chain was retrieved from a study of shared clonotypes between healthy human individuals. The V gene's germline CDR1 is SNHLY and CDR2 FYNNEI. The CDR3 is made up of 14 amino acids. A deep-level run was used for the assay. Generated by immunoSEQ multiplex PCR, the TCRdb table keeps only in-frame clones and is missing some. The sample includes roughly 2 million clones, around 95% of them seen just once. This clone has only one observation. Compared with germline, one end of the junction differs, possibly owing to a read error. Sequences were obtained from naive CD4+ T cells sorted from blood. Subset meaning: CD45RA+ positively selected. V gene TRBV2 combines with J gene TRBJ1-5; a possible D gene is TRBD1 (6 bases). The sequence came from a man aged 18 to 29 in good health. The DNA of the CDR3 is TGTGCCAGCTATATAGGGGGGGGCAACCAGCCCCAGCATTTT. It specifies CASYIGGGNQPQHF.